This T cell receptor beta chain derives from a study of technical replicates of blood from a few donors. V lost 2 bases and J lost 0, with 7 bases in between. The germline V gene has CDR1 MNHNY and CDR2 SVGAGI (reference sequence). The CDR3 runs to 14 residues. Method: immunoSEQ multiplex PCR; TCRdb's copy keeps in-frame clones and lacks some. The top ten hold 0.2% to 0.25% of the sample, which has 75,000 to 90,000 clones, 90% to 95% seen once. The sequenced sample was T cells isolated from PBMCs. The clonotype originates from a human donor in good health. The chain employs TRBV6-6 and TRBJ2-5; TRBD1 might be the D (5 bases). CDR3 loop: CASSYPGYQETQYF. The CDR3, as DNA: TGTGCCAGCAGTTACCCAGGGTACCAAGAGACCCAGTACTTC.